The entry that follows covers one T cell receptor beta chain sequence. The record originates from a study of blood T cell repertoires in COVID-19. Looked up from germline, CDR1 is LGHNA and CDR2 is YNFKEQ. The V and J ends lost 3 bases and 5 bases respectively, with 14 bases between them. There are 15 residues in the CDR3. Original processing methods: Amplification of reference gene primers provided the estimated nucleated cell counts. TCRdb keeps only in-frame clones here, not all; method: immunoSEQ multiplex PCR. The V and J calls and clone size were taken over from that table, and D and trimming were inferred from the DNA. The table includes 110,000 to 150,000 clones, under 90% detected once.

The sequence derives from a human donor in a cohort sampled during active COVID-19. Sequenced: peripheral blood. The chain employs TRBV4-2 and TRBJ2-1; D is uncertain. In DNA, the CDR3 is TGTGCCAGCAGCCAGCCCAGCGCTAGTCACAATGAGCAGTTCTTC. Protein product: CASSQPSASHNEQFF.